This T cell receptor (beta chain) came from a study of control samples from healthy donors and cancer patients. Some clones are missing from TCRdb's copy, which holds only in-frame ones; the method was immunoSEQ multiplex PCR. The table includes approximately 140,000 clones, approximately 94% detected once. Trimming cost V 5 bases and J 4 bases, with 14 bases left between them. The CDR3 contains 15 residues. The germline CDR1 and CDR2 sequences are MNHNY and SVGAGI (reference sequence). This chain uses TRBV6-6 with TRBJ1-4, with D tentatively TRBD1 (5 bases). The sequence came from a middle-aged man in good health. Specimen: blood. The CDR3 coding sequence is TGTGCCAGCAGTCCCGGGGCAGTCTATAATGAAAAACTGTTTTTT. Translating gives CASSPGAVYNEKLFF.